A single sample gave rise to the 19 T cell receptor beta chains below, sequenced in a study of blood T cell repertoires in COVID-19. TCRdb's copy holds only in-frame clones and misses some; the assay was immunoSEQ multiplex PCR. The repertoire includes under 300,000 clones, 80% to 90% of them detected once, and about 3.4% sits in the top ten. The sample taken for sequencing was PBMCs or T cells enriched from blood (not recorded which). The receptors come from a woman aged 40 to 55 who had been exposed to COVID-19.

The J gene is TRBJ1-2, the V gene TRBV10-3; weak D call: TRBD1 (6 bases). The germline V and J ends were trimmed by 7 bases and 8 bases, with 17 bases remaining between them. This CDR3 region has 13 residues. Germline values: CDR1 ENHRY, CDR2 SYGVKD. CDR3 protein: CAITQEGQLGYTF. CDR3 sequence (DNA): TGTGCCATCACCCAAGAGGGACAATTAGGCTACACCTTC.

The CDR3 sequence is CASSDSGTANQPQHF. In DNA, the CDR3 is TGTGCCAGCAGTGACAGTGGAACAGCAAATCAGCCCCAGCATTTT. V is TRBV6-2 or TRBV6-3 and J is TRBJ1-5, with a tentative D call TRBD1 (5 bases). The length of the CDR3 is 15 residues. Germline V gene lookup returns CDR1 MNHEY and CDR2 SVGEGT. Trimming took 5 bases from V and 4 from J, leaving 15 bases between them.

This chain connects TRBV24-1 to TRBJ2-3; D is possibly TRBD2 (5 bases). The CDR3 has 16 amino acids. The ends were cut back, 5 bases at V and 2 bases at J, with 16 bases in the middle. Germline V lookup: CDR1 KGHDR, CDR2 SFDVKD. The CDR3 coding sequence is TGTGCCACCAGTGCCTTCTCAGCGGAGTACACAGATACGCAGTATTTT. Translated, it gives CATSAFSAEYTDTQYF.

The V call is TRBV4-2, the J call TRBJ1-5, with D perhaps matching TRBD1 (6 bases). Germline V lookup: CDR1 LGHNA, CDR2 YNFKEQ. The CDR3 has 16 amino acids. V was shortened by 4 bases and J by 4 bases, with 17 bases between the two germline ends. The CDR3 region is CASSLSGGQFNQPQHF. The CDR3, as DNA: TGTGCCAGCAGCCTATCGGGGGGCCAATTTAATCAGCCCCAGCATTTT.

The chain recombines TRBV10-3 with TRBJ1-2; no clear D gene. The V gene's germline CDR1 is ENHRY and CDR2 SYGVKD. V shed 0 bases and J shed 0 bases, with 8 bases lying between them. This CDR3 is built from 15 residues. Here the CDR3 reads CAISESNGANYGYTF. CDR3 sequence (DNA): TGTGCCATCAGTGAGTCGAACGGGGCTAACTATGGCTACACCTTC.

A single count supports this clone. The chain has TRBV7-6 and TRBJ2-2; 10 bases agree with TRBD1. CDR3 length equals 18 residues. Trimming removed 3 bases from V and 2 bases from J; junction bases left unmatched: 9. Germline V CDR1 and CDR2: SGHVS, FNYEAQ. The CDR3 reads CASSLTGGASVNTGELFF. The DNA of the CDR3 is TGTGCCAGCAGCTTGACAGGGGGCGCAAGTGTTAACACCGGGGAGCTGTTTTTT.

The chain recombines TRBV7-6 with TRBJ2-2, with D possibly matching TRBD1 (5 bases). From germline, CDR1 is SGHVS and CDR2 FNYEAQ. The germline V and J ends were trimmed by 1 base and 3 bases, with 12 bases remaining between them. The CDR3 totals 16 residues. Written as DNA, the CDR3 is TGTGCCAGCAGCTTAGGGGCAGGGATCGACACCGGGGAGCTGTTTTTT. It specifies CASSLGAGIDTGELFF.

This clone was counted between two and nine times. Distinct nucleotide sequences in the sample also encode this CDR3. The chain carries TRBV29-1 and TRBJ2-7; D is unclear. The CDR3 runs to 11 residues. Germline CDR1 and CDR2: SQVTM and ANQGSEA. Trimming left V 0 bases short and J 4 bases short, with 4 bases between. The CDR3 DNA reads TGCAGCGTTGAAGATCGGTACGAGCAGTACTTC. The encoded protein is CSVEDRYEQYF.

This rearrangement joins TRBV5-4 to TRBJ1-2; 7 nucleotides line up with TRBD1. Germline trimming cut 2 bases from V and 5 bases from J; bases unmatched to any gene: 9. Germline V CDR1 and CDR2: SGHNT, YYREEE (reference sequence). This CDR3 contains 15 residues. The CDR3: CASSLREGAWYGYTF. The DNA for the CDR3 is TGTGCCAGCAGCTTACGGGAGGGGGCCTGGTATGGCTACACCTTC.

The chain links TRBV2 to TRBJ2-1, with D unclear. This CDR3 contains 14 residues. Between the trimmed V and J ends, which lost 5 bases and 9 bases, there was a span of 17 bases. CDR1 and CDR2 from the germline V gene are SNHLY and FYNNEI. The CDR3, as DNA: TGTGCCAGCAGTTCGGAGCTAGGTGTGGGTGAGCAGTTCTTC. This sequence encodes CASSSELGVGEQFF.

The chain combines TRBV5-1 with TRBJ1-6; TRBD1 matches at 7 bases. V lost 0 bases, J lost 5 bases, and 5 bases stayed unmatched. Germline assignment: CDR1 SGHRS and CDR2 YFSETQ. The CDR3 consists of 16 residues. CDR3 DNA sequence: TGCGCCAGCAGCTTGGCGTCAGGGGGACATAATTCACCCCTCCACTTT. It encodes CASSLASGGHNSPLHF. Drawing the rest from reference TRBV5-1 and TRBJ1-6, the complete variable domain is KAGVTQTPRYLIKTRGQQVTLSCSPISGHRSVSWYQQTPGQGLQFLFEYFSETQRNKGNFPGRFSGRQFSNSRSEMNVSTLELGDSALYLCASSLASGGHNSPLHFGNGTRLTVT.

The gene calls are TRBV28 and TRBJ1-2; 9 bases align to TRBD1. Unmatched junction bases numbered 8, after V lost 6 bases and J lost 6 bases. The CDR3 is 14 amino acids. CDR1 MDHEN and CDR2 SYDVKM come from the germline V gene. In nucleotides, the CDR3 is TGTGCCAGCAGAAATCTGGGACAGGGCGATGGCTACACCTTC. This sequence encodes CASRNLGQGDGYTF.

The rearrangement links TRBV6-5 to TRBJ1-5; a weak D match, TRBD1 (5 bases). The CDR3 spans 14 residues. The germline CDR1 and CDR2 sequences are MNHEY and SVGAGI. V dropped 0 bases and J dropped 5 bases, with 8 bases sitting between them. The chain's CDR3 is CASSYSEGDQPQHF. The CDR3 DNA reads TGTGCCAGCAGTTACTCGGAAGGGGATCAGCCCCAGCATTTT.

V usage is TRBV18 and J usage is TRBJ1-4; D gene unclear. The CDR3 sequence is 12 residues long. The germline V and J ends were trimmed by 8 bases and 6 bases, with 10 bases remaining between them. CDR1 is KGHSH and CDR2 is LQKENI in the germline V gene. This CDR3 is CASKPGDEKLFF. In DNA, the CDR3 is TGTGCCAGCAAACCCGGAGATGAAAAACTGTTTTTT. The entire variable domain, with the rest obtained from reference TRBV18 and TRBJ1-4, is as follows: NAGVMQNPRHLVRRRGQEARLRCSPMKGHSHVYWYRQLPEEGLKFMVYLQKENIIDESGMPKERFSAEFPKEGPSILRIQQVVRGDSAAYFCASKPGDEKLFFGSGTQLSVL.

The chain links TRBV6-1 to TRBJ2-1; D possibly corresponds to TRBD1 (5 bases). V lost 3 bases and J lost 0, with 12 bases in between. There are 16 residues in the CDR3. CDR1 is MNHNS, CDR2 SASEGT, per germline. DNA of the CDR3: TGTGCCAGCAGTGACAAGGGGCCCTACTCCTACAATGAGCAGTTCTTC. Amino acid sequence: CASSDKGPYSYNEQFF.

This clone is a singleton in its sample. Relative to the germline gene, one junction end is altered; a read error may explain this. The genes are TRBV5-1 and TRBJ1-2; D is uncertain. Germline V gives CDR1 SGHRS, CDR2 YFSETQ. This CDR3 region has 14 residues. The CDR3 is CASSLESPNYGYTF. CDR3 coding DNA: TGTGCCAGCAGCTTGGAATCCCCAAACTATGGCTACACCTTC.

The V and J genes are TRBV11-3 and TRBJ1-2; a possible D gene is TRBD1 (5 bases). The CDR3 is made up of 13 amino acids. V was shortened by 1 base and J by 8 bases, with 11 bases between the two germline ends. The germline V gene encodes CDR1 SGHNT and CDR2 YENEEA. The CDR3 DNA reads as TGTGCCAGCAGCTTAGCTGGGGCGGAAGGCTACACCTTC. It specifies CASSLAGAEGYTF.

The CDR3 sequence is CASRQRLATSSYNEQFF. CDR3 in DNA: TGTGCCAGCAGGCAACGACTAGCGACGAGCTCCTACAATGAGCAGTTCTTC. The chain has TRBV7-8 and TRBJ2-1, with 8 bases aligning to TRBD2. The CDR3 is 17 amino acids. Trimming cost V 6 bases and J 0 bases; bases outside gene matches: 10. Germline CDR1 SGHVS, CDR2 FQNEAQ.

The J gene is TRBJ2-2, the V gene TRBV19, with unresolved D. Per germline, CDR1 LNHDA and CDR2 SQIVND (reference sequence). Trimming removed 0 bases from V and 2 bases from J, with 7 bases in between. The CDR3 sequence is 15 residues long. The CDR3 coding sequence is TGTGCCAGTAGTATAGATCTAGGTAACACCGGGGAGCTGTTTTTT. It translates to CASSIDLGNTGELFF.